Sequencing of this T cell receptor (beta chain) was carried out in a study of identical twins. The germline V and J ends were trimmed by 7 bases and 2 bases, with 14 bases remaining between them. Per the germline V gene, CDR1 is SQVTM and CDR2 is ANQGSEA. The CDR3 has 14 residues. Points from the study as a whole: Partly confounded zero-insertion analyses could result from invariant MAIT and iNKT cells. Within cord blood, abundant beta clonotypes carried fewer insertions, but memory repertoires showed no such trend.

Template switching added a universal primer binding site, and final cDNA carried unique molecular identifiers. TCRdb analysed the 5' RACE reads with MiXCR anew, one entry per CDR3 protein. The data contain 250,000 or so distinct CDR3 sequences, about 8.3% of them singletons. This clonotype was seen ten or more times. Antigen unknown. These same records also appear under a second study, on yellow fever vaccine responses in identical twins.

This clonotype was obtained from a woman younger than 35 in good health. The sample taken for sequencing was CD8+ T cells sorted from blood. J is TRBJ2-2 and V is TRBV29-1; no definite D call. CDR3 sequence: CSATFSSNTGELFF. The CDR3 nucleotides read TGCAGCGCTACTTTTTCGTCTAACACCGGGGAGCTGTTTTTT.